The 24 T cell receptor beta chains in this list originate from one sample, sequenced in a study of vaccination and CD4 T cells after COVID-19 (dated by TCRdb to 2022 to 2024). The treatment or condition label, as the study defines it: approximately 11-day PBMC culture with coronavirus spike peptide pools or control peptides (ViraFEST assay). Which antigens these TCRs recognize remains unknown. Libraries were made using PCR. The run used an Illumina iSeq 100. DNA from cultured CD4+ T cells underwent TCR sequencing with the Oncomine TCR Beta short-read assay at the Johns Hopkins FTIC core. Using fastp at Q25 and MiXCR, TCRdb reprocessed the public reads and kept productive beta chains. Every entry covers one CDR3 protein and lists the most common genes and DNA from its rows. The sample includes 8,000 or so distinct CDR3 sequences, with 20% to 25% observed a single time. The leading ten clones occupy around a fifth of the sample.

The specimen comprised CD4+ T cells from blood, cultured in vitro, sampled after SARS-CoV-2 vaccination. These receptors came from a human donor who had recovered from COVID-19.

This clonotype was seen more than once but under ten times. This chain joins TRBV29-1 and TRBJ2-5; D uncertain. V gave up 4 bases and J gave up 0 bases, with 9 bases separating them. CDR3 length: 13 amino acids. Per the germline V gene, CDR1 is SQVTM and CDR2 is ANQGSEA. In nucleotides, the CDR3 is TGCAGCGTTGTAGGCGATCACCAAGAGACCCAGTACTTC. It codes for CSVVGDHQETQYF.

The chain recombines TRBV29-1 with TRBJ2-3; tentatively, D is TRBD1 (5 bases). V gave up 6 bases and J gave up 0 bases, with 13 bases separating them. Per germline, CDR1 SQVTM and CDR2 ANQGSEA. There are 14 residues in the CDR3. The CDR3 nucleotides read TGCAGCGTGACACAGGTCTATAGCACAGATACGCAGTATTTT. As protein: CSVTQVYSTDTQYF.

This clonotype has a handful of counts. This chain connects TRBV5-4 to TRBJ2-3; D may be TRBD1 or TRBD2 (5 bases each). The germline V and J ends were trimmed by 4 bases and 0 bases, with 15 bases remaining between them. CDR3 length: 16 amino acids. Germline CDR1 is SGHNT and CDR2 is YYREEE (reference sequence). The CDR3 protein is CASSTAYRDSTDTQYF. The CDR3 bases are TGTGCCAGCAGCACGGCGTACCGGGACAGCACAGATACGCAGTATTTT.

This clonotype is termed medium-sized. The chain joins TRBV7-9 to TRBJ1-2; the D is unclear. Per the germline V gene, CDR1 is SEHNR and CDR2 is FQNEAQ (reference sequence). The CDR3 runs to 15 residues. The V end was cut by 4 bases, the J end by 0 bases, with 12 bases between. In DNA form, the CDR3 reads TGTGCCAGCAGCTCCGGGTCCTCCTCTAACTATGGCTACACCTTC. It encodes CASSSGSSSNYGYTF.

This clonotype was seen a few times. This chain joins TRBV28 and TRBJ1-1; D not resolved. V lost 1 base and J lost 7, with 13 bases in between. From germline, CDR1 is MDHEN and CDR2 SYDVKM. The CDR3 contains 14 residues. The CDR3, as DNA: TGTGCCAGCAGTTTATTCAGGACCGATAGTGAAGCTTTCTTT. It codes for CASSLFRTDSEAFF.

The chain links TRBV7-9 to TRBJ2-1, with TRBD2 as a possible D gene (6 bases). Trimming stripped 4 bases from V and 0 bases from J, with 13 bases between. Per the germline V gene, CDR1 is SEHNR and CDR2 is FQNEAQ (reference sequence). The CDR3 totals 16 residues. The CDR3 coding sequence is TGTGCCAGCAGCTGGGGACTCCCAAGCTCCTACAATGAGCAGTTCTTC. It is translated as CASSWGLPSSYNEQFF.

The chain carries TRBV28 and TRBJ2-3; D gene uncertain. Germline V gene lookup returns CDR1 MDHEN and CDR2 SYDVKM. The V and J ends lost 5 bases and 6 bases respectively, with 12 bases between them. The CDR3 loop spans 13 amino acids. CDR3 sequence: CASSLRGPDTQYF. CDR3 bases: TGTGCCAGCAGTCTACGAGGCCCGGATACGCAGTATTTT.

The chain combines TRBV6-1 with TRBJ2-3; TRBD2 aligns across 11 bases. Germline trimming cut 2 bases from V and 7 bases from J; bases unmatched to any gene: 5. CDR1 and CDR2 (germline): MNHNS, SASEGT. This CDR3 has 15 amino acids. The CDR3 region has the DNA TGTGCCAGCAGTGAAAGCATAGCGGGGGGGTATACGCAGTATTTT. It translates to CASSESIAGGYTQYF.

V usage is TRBV6-1 and J usage is TRBJ1-1, with 10 nucleotides matching TRBD1. This CDR3 contains 14 residues. CDR1 MNHNS and CDR2 SASEGT come from the germline V gene. After removal of 6 bases from V and 3 bases from J, the junction contained 4 bases not matched to a gene. In DNA form, the CDR3 reads TGTGCCAGCAGCCGGGGGACAGGGGACACTGAAGCTTTCTTT. Its protein product is CASSRGTGDTEAFF.

In this sample, this clonotype is medium-sized (0.01 to 0.1%). The chain carries TRBV7-2 and TRBJ1-1; D gene unclear. The CDR3 extends over 13 amino acids. The V gene's germline CDR1 is SGHTA and CDR2 FQGNSA. Between the trimmed V and J ends, which lost 2 bases and 2 bases, there was a span of 6 bases. DNA of the CDR3: TGTGCCAGCAGCTTACACTATAACACTGAAGCTTTCTTT. It codes for CASSLHYNTEAFF.

The DNA for the CDR3 is TGTGCCAGCATCCTAGCGGGAGTTAATGAGCAGTTCTTC. The encoded protein is CASILAGVNEQFF. This sequence joins TRBV28 and TRBJ2-1; the match to TRBD2 covers 10 bases. The CDR3 length is 13 residues. V was clipped by 7 bases and J by 7 bases; unmatched bases: 4. Germline V gene sequence: CDR1 MDHEN, CDR2 SYDVKM.

The J gene is TRBJ2-5, the V gene TRBV4-1, with D perhaps TRBD1 (6 bases). CDR1 and CDR2 from the germline V gene are MGHRA and YSYEKL. The V gene lost 4 bases and the J gene lost 4 bases, with 13 bases spanning the gap. This CDR3 has 14 residues. This CDR3 is CASSRTGSRETQYF. CDR3 nucleotides: TGCGCCAGCAGCCGTACAGGGTCCCGAGAGACCCAGTACTTC.

By sample share, this clonotype is medium-sized (0.01 to 0.1%). This chain links TRBV20-1 with TRBJ1-5, with 12 positions matching TRBD1. CDR1 and CDR2 from the germline V gene are DFQATT and SNEGSKA (reference sequence). This CDR3 has 19 amino acids. The V gene end was trimmed by 2 bases and the J gene end by 1 base; junction bases not matched to a gene: 12. The chain's CDR3 is CSARRSGTGGARSNQPQHF. Written as DNA, the CDR3 is TGCAGTGCTAGACGCTCCGGGACAGGGGGCGCGAGAAGCAATCAGCCCCAGCATTTT.

The V gene is TRBV7-9, the J gene TRBJ2-3, with TRBD2 matching over 8 bases. The CDR3 spans 18 residues. Germline lookup yields CDR1 SEHNR and CDR2 FQNEAQ (reference sequence). With V trimmed by 1 base and J by 5 bases, 14 bases remained unmatched. The CDR3 sequence is CASSLGRVVLAAGDTQYF. Written as DNA, the CDR3 is TGTGCCAGCAGCTTAGGTCGAGTCGTACTAGCGGCTGGAGATACGCAGTATTTT.

Relative to its sample, this clonotype is medium-sized. This sequence joins TRBV27 and TRBJ1-6; tentatively, D is TRBD1 (5 bases). Germline assignment: CDR1 MNHEY and CDR2 SMNVEV (reference sequence). The CDR3 has 15 residues. Trimming removed 7 bases at V and 7 bases at J, with 17 bases between. As DNA, the CDR3 is TGTGCCAGCAAGTCCCGGGCAGGGTGGAATTCACCCCTCCACTTT. It specifies CASKSRAGWNSPLHF.

This clonotype is deemed medium-sized. The genes are TRBV20-1 and TRBJ2-1; 10 bases agree with TRBD1. Looked up from germline, CDR1 is DFQATT and CDR2 is SNEGSKA (reference sequence). This CDR3 spans 14 amino acids. Trimming cost V 6 bases and J 7 bases; bases outside gene matches: 9. This CDR3 reads CSAARQGATNEQFF. CDR3 nucleotides: TGCAGTGCCGCCCGACAGGGGGCGACGAATGAGCAGTTCTTC.

By its share, this clonotype is medium-sized. The J gene is TRBJ2-1, the V gene TRBV20-1; no reliable D call. Germline V CDR1 and CDR2: DFQATT, SNEGSKA (reference sequence). Trimming shortened V by 6 bases and J by 0 bases, and 6 bases separated the two germline ends. The CDR3 is 12 amino acids. As DNA, the CDR3 is TGCAGTGCCGGTAGCTCCTACAATGAGCAGTTCTTC. Encoded protein: CSAGSSYNEQFF.

The V and J genes are TRBV18 and TRBJ2-7; 11 bases fit TRBD1. V was pared by 6 bases and J by 5 bases, with 9 bases of the junction left unmatched. This CDR3 region has 15 residues. Germline-derived CDR1 and CDR2 are KGHSH and LQKENI. This chain's CDR3 is CASSQGGQGVHEQYF. In DNA, the CDR3 is TGTGCCAGCTCCCAAGGGGGACAGGGGGTCCACGAGCAGTACTTC.

This clonotype ranks as medium-sized (0.01 to 0.1%). The chain links TRBV20-1 to TRBJ1-5; D perhaps matches TRBD1 (6 bases). With 0 bases removed from V and 12 bases from J, the gap between germline ends came to 9 bases. The CDR3 length is 11 residues. Germline V CDR1 and CDR2: DFQATT, SNEGSKA (reference sequence). The CDR3: CSARDGGHQHF. The DNA for the CDR3 is TGCAGTGCTAGAGACGGGGGACACCAGCATTTT.

This clonotype is deemed medium-sized (0.01 to 0.1%). V is TRBV27 and J is TRBJ1-5; D perhaps matches TRBD1 (6 bases). The CDR3 length is 14 residues. The V end was cut by 6 bases, the J end by 5 bases, with 14 bases between. The germline V gene encodes CDR1 MNHEY and CDR2 SMNVEV (reference sequence). The CDR3 nucleotides read TGTGCCAGCAGGGATATACAGGGAGATCAGCCCCAGCATTTT. Amino acids: CASRDIQGDQPQHF.

This sequence joins TRBV6-1 and TRBJ1-5, with 9 bases identical to TRBD1. This CDR3 region has 17 residues. Germline CDR1 is MNHNS and CDR2 is SASEGT. V lost 6 bases and J lost 1; bases outside the gene matches: 10. CDR3 sequence: CASSTGQGFGSNQPQHF. The CDR3 DNA reads TGTGCCAGCAGCACCGGACAGGGGTTCGGGAGCAATCAGCCCCAGCATTTT.

This chain joins TRBV20-1 and TRBJ2-5; 9 bases fit TRBD1. The germline V gene encodes CDR1 DFQATT and CDR2 SNEGSKA (reference sequence). The V and J ends lost 2 bases and 5 bases, in that order; junction bases with no gene match: 9. This CDR3 contains 15 residues. CDR3 coding DNA: TGCAGTGCTAGATCTAAACAGGGGGCGGGGGAGACCCAGTACTTC. It specifies CSARSKQGAGETQYF.

By sample share, this clonotype is medium-sized. This chain uses TRBV6-5 with TRBJ2-7, with 8 positions matching TRBD1. The V and J ends lost 4 bases and 5 bases, in that order; junction bases with no gene match: 10. The length of the CDR3 is 15 residues. Germline V gene lookup returns CDR1 MNHEY and CDR2 SVGAGI. For the CDR3, the DNA is TGTGCCAGCAGTTCAACAGCACAGGGGGTCCACGAGCAGTACTTC. Encoded protein: CASSSTAQGVHEQYF.

This clonotype was picked up a small number of times. V is TRBV5-1 and J is TRBJ2-5; 9 nucleotides match TRBD1. With V trimmed by 6 bases and J by 5 bases, 5 bases remained unmatched. Germline V CDR1 and CDR2: SGHRS, YFSETQ. CDR3 length: 13 amino acids. The CDR3 is CASTPGQGETQYF. The CDR3 DNA reads as TGCGCCAGCACCCCCGGACAGGGGGAGACCCAGTACTTC.